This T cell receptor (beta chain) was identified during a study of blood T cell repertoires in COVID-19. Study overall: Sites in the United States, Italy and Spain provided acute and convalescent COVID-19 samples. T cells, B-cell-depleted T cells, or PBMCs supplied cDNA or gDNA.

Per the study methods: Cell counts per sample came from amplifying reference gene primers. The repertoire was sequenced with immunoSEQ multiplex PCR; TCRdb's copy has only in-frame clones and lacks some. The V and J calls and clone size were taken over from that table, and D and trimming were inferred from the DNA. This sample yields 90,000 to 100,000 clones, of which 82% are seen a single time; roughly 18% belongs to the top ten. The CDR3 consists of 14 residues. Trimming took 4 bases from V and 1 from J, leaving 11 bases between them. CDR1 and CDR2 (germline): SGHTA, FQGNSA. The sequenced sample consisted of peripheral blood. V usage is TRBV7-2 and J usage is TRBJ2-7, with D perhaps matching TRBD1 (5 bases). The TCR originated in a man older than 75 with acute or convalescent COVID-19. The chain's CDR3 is CASSSGPGSYEQYF. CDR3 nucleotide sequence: TGTGCCAGCAGCTCTGGCCCAGGGTCCTACGAGCAGTACTTC. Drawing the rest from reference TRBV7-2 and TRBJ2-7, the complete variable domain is GAGVSQSPSNKVTEKGKDVELRCDPISGHTALYWYRQSLGQGLEFLIYFQGNSAPDKSGLPSDRFSAERTGGSVSTLTIQRTQQEDSAVYLCASSSGPGSYEQYFGPGTRLTVT.